This T cell receptor beta chain is from a study of cytomegalovirus exposure and HLA in healthy donors. Study in general: Early released data had about 80 million unique TCRs, all coming from HLA-typed donors. Most genotyped donors, over 70% of about 430, had Caucasian-associated genetic ancestry.

Findings and limits, study-wide: Per a prior analysis, the majority of TCR beta V segments were productive roughly 90% or roughly 30% of the time. At a 0.05 false discovery rate, a later analysis found 15,000 to 20,000 TCR beta sequences to be associated with HLA alleles.

The study ran its PCR with 60 Vbeta and 13 Jbeta primers. The method was immunoSEQ multiplex PCR; TCRdb's version includes in-frame clones alone and lacks a portion of them. Here the sample table reports some 48,000 clones. Concerning this clone: Its antigen is unidentified.

The CDR3 loop spans 15 amino acids. In germline, CDR1 is LGHNA, CDR2 YNFKEQ. V was cut by 6 bases and J by 4 bases, with 17 bases left in between. The TCR comes from a male donor in good health and CMV-seropositive. Specimen: PBMCs. This rearrangement joins TRBV4-2 to TRBJ2-3, with a weak D call TRBD1 (6 bases). The CDR3, as DNA: TGTGCCAGCAGAGCTACTACAGGGAATTCAGATACGCAGTATTTT. This sequence encodes CASRATTGNSDTQYF.